One and the same sample provided the 3 T cell receptor beta chains below, sequenced in a study of T cells in women clearing cervical HPV infection. The table came from immunoSEQ multiplex PCR; TCRdb's copy has only in-frame clones and leaves some out. The record lists tens of thousands of clones, of which the ten most abundant hold around 1.6%. Sequenced sample: blood buffy coat. The receptors come from a woman between 18 and 75 years old with a cervical HPV16 infection that either progressed to CIN3+ or cleared (not recorded which).

The CDR3 DNA, read in part, is TGTGCCAGTAGTATTACCAGACACCTGAGGTTT. Translation gives CASSITRHLRF. From start to end, the CDR3 is CASSITRHLRFQYF. The chain uses TRBV19 and TRBJ2-4; no reliable D call. Sequencing ends 3 residues short of the CDR3 end; the germline J gene provides the rest. The CDR3 is 14 amino acids. Per the germline V gene, CDR1 is LNHDA and CDR2 is SQIVND (reference sequence).

On this clone: The read falls 3 residues short of the CDR3 end, and the missing part is taken from the germline J gene. This chain links TRBV28 with TRBJ1-6; a possible D gene is TRBD1 (6 bases). CDR1 and CDR2 (germline): MDHEN, SYDVKM. CDR3 size: 15 residues. The V end was cut by 3 bases, the J end by 8 bases, with 14 bases between. The CDR3: CASSLTGGTYSPLHF. The CDR3 bases that were read are TGTGCCAGCAGTTTGACTGGTGGGACATATTCACCC.

A note on this clone: The sequenced fragment ends 3 residues before the CDR3 boundary, so the rest is inferred from the germline J gene. This chain links TRBV29-1 with TRBJ1-1, with D uncertain. V lost 5 bases and J lost 0, with 13 bases in between. This CDR3 is built from 14 residues. From germline, CDR1 is SQVTM and CDR2 ANQGSEA. The CDR3 region is CSVPPSILNTEAFF. CDR3 DNA, as far as it was read: TGCAGCGTTCCGCCTTCTATTTTGAACACTGAA.